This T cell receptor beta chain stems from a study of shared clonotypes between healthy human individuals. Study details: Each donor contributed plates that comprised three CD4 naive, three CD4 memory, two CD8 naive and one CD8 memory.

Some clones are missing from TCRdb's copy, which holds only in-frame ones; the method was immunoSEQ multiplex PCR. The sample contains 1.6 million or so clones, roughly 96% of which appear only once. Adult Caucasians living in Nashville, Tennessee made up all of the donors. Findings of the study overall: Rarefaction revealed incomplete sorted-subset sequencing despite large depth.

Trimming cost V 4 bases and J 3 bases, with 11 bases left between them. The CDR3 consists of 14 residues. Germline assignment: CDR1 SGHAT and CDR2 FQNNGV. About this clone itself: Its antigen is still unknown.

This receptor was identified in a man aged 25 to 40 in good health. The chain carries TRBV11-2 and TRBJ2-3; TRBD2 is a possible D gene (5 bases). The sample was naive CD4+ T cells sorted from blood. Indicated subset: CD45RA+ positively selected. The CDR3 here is CASSSRLSTDTQYF. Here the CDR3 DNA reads TGTGCCAGCAGCTCTCGACTATCTACAGATACGCAGTATTTT.